This T cell receptor (beta chain) comes out of a study of human T cells and chemical hapten exposure. As for the study in general: An approximately 2 cm by approximately 2 cm inner upper arm patch received 2% DPC for sensitization. Study findings and constraints: Expanded TCR sets contained significantly more large CDR3 similarity clusters than controls.

Deletions cut 2 bases from V and 1 base from J, with 4 bases between. The CDR3 totals 13 residues. The germline V gene has CDR1 MRHNA and CDR2 SNTAGT. This clonotype has a count of ten or more. Its specificity is unknown. TCRdb re-derived calls from the RACE reads in MiXCR, one entry per CDR3 protein. Of 150,000 to 200,000 distinct CDR3 sequences detected, more than 12% appear once; the ten largest clones hold 1.5% to 2%. Time point reported: patch test 1, 2 weeks after DPC sensitization. Treatment specified: therapeutic diphenylcyclopropenone sensitization with weekly scalp DPC. This rearrangement joins TRBV6-4 to TRBJ2-3; D unclear. This clonotype was obtained from a woman in her twenties or thirties with alopecia areata. Some clones in this sample may be carry-over from other donors' samples. Sample: whole blood, taken in connection with sensitization to the hapten diphenylcyclopropenone (DPC). CDR3 in amino acids: CASSDGGTDTQYF. DNA for the CDR3: TGTGCCAGCAGTGACGGGGGCACAGATACGCAGTATTTT.